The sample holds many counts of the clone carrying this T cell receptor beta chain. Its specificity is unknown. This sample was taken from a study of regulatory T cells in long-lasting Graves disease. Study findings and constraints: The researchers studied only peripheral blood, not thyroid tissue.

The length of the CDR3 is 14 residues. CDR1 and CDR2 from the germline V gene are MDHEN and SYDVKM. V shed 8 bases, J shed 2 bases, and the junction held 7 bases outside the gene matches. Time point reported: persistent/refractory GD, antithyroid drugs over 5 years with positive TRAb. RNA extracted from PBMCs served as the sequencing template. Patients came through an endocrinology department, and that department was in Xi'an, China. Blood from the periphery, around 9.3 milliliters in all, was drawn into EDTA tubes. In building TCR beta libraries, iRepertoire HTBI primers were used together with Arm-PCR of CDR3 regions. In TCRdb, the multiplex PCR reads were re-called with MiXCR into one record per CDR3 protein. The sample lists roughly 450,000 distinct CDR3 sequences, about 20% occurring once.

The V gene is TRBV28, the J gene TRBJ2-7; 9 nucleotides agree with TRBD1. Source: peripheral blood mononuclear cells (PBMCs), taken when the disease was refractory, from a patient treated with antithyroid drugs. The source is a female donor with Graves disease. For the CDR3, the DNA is TGTGCCAGCTCACCCCGGGACAGGGCCTACGAGCAGTACTTC. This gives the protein CASSPRDRAYEQYF.